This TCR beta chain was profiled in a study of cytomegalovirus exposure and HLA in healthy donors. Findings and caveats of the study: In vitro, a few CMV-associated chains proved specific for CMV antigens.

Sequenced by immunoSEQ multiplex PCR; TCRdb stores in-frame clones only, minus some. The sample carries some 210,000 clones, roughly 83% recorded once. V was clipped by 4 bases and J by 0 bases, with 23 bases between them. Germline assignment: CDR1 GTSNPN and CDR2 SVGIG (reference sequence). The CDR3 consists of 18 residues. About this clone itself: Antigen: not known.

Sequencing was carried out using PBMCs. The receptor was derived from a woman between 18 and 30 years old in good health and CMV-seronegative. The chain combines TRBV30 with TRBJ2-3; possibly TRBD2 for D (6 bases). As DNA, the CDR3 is TGTGCCTGGACTGGAGGGATCCTCGCTGTGGGTAGCACAGATACGCAGTATTTT. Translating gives CAWTGGILAVGSTDTQYF. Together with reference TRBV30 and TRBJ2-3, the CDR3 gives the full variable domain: SQTIHQWPATLVQPVGSPLSLECTVEGTSNPNLYWYRQAAGRGLQLLFYSVGIGQISSEVPQNLSASRPQDRQFILSSKKLLLSDSGFYLCAWTGGILAVGSTDTQYFGPGTRLTVL.